These 7 T cell receptor beta chains came from one sample sequenced in a study of control samples from healthy donors and cancer patients. The method was immunoSEQ multiplex PCR; TCRdb's version includes in-frame clones alone and lacks a portion of them. Counted here are approximately 120,000 clones, around 87% occurring once; the ten biggest clones make up 2.9%. Sequencing was done on a sample of blood. Source of these receptors: a man aged 55-75 years in good health.

The chain combines TRBV7-9 with TRBJ2-7; the D gene is possibly TRBD2 (5 bases). The CDR3 is made up of 14 amino acids. The V end lost 5 bases, the J end lost 0 bases, and 11 bases lay between the germline ends. Germline values: CDR1 SEHNR, CDR2 FQNEAQ (reference sequence). The CDR3 here is CASSQDGNSYEQYF. The CDR3 bases are TGTGCCAGCAGCCAGGACGGGAACTCCTACGAGCAGTACTTC.

The CDR3 sequence is CASTDQSYGYTF. In DNA form, the CDR3 reads TGTGCCAGTACGGACCAAAGCTATGGCTACACCTTC. The chain uses TRBV19 and TRBJ1-2; D uncertain. Trimming removed 7 bases at V and 4 bases at J, with 10 bases between. Germline V gene lookup returns CDR1 LNHDA and CDR2 SQIVND (reference sequence). The CDR3 covers 12 residues.

The rearrangement joins TRBV7-2 to TRBJ1-5; 8 bases match TRBD1. V shed 1 base and J 6 bases; nucleotides not matched to a gene: 8. The germline CDR1 and CDR2 sequences are SGHTA and FQGNSA. The CDR3 extends over 16 amino acids. The CDR3 DNA reads TGTGCCAGCAGCTTAGTCGGCCAGGGGGCTGGTCAGCCCCAGCATTTT. Amino acid sequence: CASSLVGQGAGQPQHF.

This sequence joins TRBV2 and TRBJ2-7; D remains unclear. The CDR3 is made up of 11 amino acids. CDR1 is SNHLY, CDR2 FYNNEI, per germline. Trimming left V 8 bases short and J 4 bases short, with 9 bases between. CDR3: CASAQEYEQYF. The CDR3, as DNA: TGTGCCAGCGCCCAAGAATACGAGCAGTACTTC.

This clone appeared a single time. The chain carries TRBV5-1 and TRBJ1-2, with unresolved D. Germline-derived CDR1 and CDR2 are SGHRS and YFSETQ. This CDR3 is 14 amino acids long. V lost 3 bases and J 4 bases, leaving 13 bases between the germline ends. The CDR3 DNA sequence: TGCGCCAGCAGCTCCGGCGCAGAAGCCTATGGCTACACCTTC. It specifies CASSSGAEAYGYTF.

This clone was detected only a few times. The rearrangement uses TRBV7-8 and TRBJ1-5; D gene ambiguous. Per germline, CDR1 SGHVS and CDR2 FQNEAQ. Trimming shortened V by 4 bases and J by 0 bases, and 13 bases separated the two germline ends. CDR3 length: 16 residues. CDR3 sequence (DNA): TGTGCCAGCAGCTCCTCGGGAGGCCCTAGCAATCAGCCCCAGCATTTT. Its protein is CASSSSGGPSNQPQHF.

The genes are TRBV24-1 and TRBJ2-7, with D uncertain. Per the germline V gene, CDR1 is KGHDR and CDR2 is SFDVKD. Trimming left V 4 bases short and J 6 bases short, with 6 bases between. The CDR3 contains 11 residues. This CDR3 reads CATSDGFEQYF. The CDR3 DNA reads as TGTGCCACCAGTGACGGGTTCGAGCAGTACTTC.